This T cell receptor beta chain originates from a study of T cell repertoires in cytomegalovirus infection. V lost 4 bases to trimming and J lost 9 bases, with 8 bases between them. The CDR3 contains 11 residues. Germline CDR1 reads SGHNT; CDR2 reads YYREEE (reference sequence). A few counts support this clonotype. Its antigen is still unknown. MiXCR, run by TCRdb on the reads, gives a single entry per CDR3 protein. The sample has about 360,000 distinct CDR3 sequences, roughly a third seen once. The material was cultured PBMCs, obtained from culture after CMV antigen stimulation. This sequence joins TRBV5-4 and TRBJ2-1, with a possible D match to TRBD2 (5 bases). This clonotype was obtained from a human donor in good health (CMV status not recorded). Some clones in this sample may be carry-over from other donors' samples. The CDR3 nucleotides are TGTGCCAGCAGCGAGACTATTGAGCAGTTCTTC. As protein: CASSETIEQFF. Variable domain in full (rest from reference TRBV5-4 and TRBJ2-1): ETGVTQSPTHLIKTRGQQVTLRCSSQSGHNTVSWYQQALGQGPQFIFQYYREEENGRGNFPPRFSGLQFPNYSSELNVNALELDDSALYLCASSETIEQFFGPGTRLTVL.